Each of the 26 T cell receptor beta chains below was sequenced from the same sample in a study of prognosis after radiotherapy for stage I lung cancer. Genomic DNA was the source, and TCR beta CDR3 was amplified from it by two-round multiplex PCR. First-round PCR, the initial amplification, used primers specific to each TRBV and TRBJ gene. TCRdb passed the multiplex PCR reads through MiXCR, listing each CDR3 protein once. This sample has roughly 12,000 distinct CDR3 sequences; about 40% occur once, and the top ten carry 40%. The specimen comprised PBMCs, sampled before or after stereotactic body radiation therapy (not recorded which). These receptor sequences come from a donor over 45 with non-small cell lung cancer.

This sequence joins TRBV24-1 and TRBJ2-1, with D maybe TRBD1 (5 bases). CDR3 length: 16 residues. The V end lost 0 bases, the J end lost 5 bases, and 13 bases lay between the germline ends. Germline CDR1 KGHDR, CDR2 SFDVKD. CDR3 nucleotides: TGTGCCACCAGTGATTTGTACGGAGAAGGGGACAATGAGCAGTTCTTC. It is translated as CATSDLYGEGDNEQFF.

This clonotype came up a few times. The chain links TRBV7-9 to TRBJ1-2; TRBD1 matches at 12 bases. The ends lost 4 bases at V and 4 bases at J; junction bases unmatched: 4. Germline V CDR1 and CDR2: SEHNR, FQNEAQ (reference sequence). The CDR3 totals 15 residues. The DNA for the CDR3 is TGTGCCAGCAGCTCGGGACAGGGGGCCATCTATGGCTACACCTTC. Translated: CASSSGQGAIYGYTF.

Notes on this clonotype: It may be a read error: a sequence one base away is much more abundant. The chain joins TRBV2 to TRBJ2-3; unclear D gene. The V end lost 10 bases, the J end lost 7 bases, and 21 bases lay between the germline ends. This CDR3 is built from 14 residues. Germline-derived CDR1 and CDR2 are SNHLY and FYNNEI. This chain's CDR3 is CAIFDGGYTYTQYF. The DNA for the CDR3 is TGTGCCATATTCGACGGTGGATATACATATACGCAGTATTTT.

This clonotype was detected a few times. The V call is TRBV7-6, the J call TRBJ2-5; tentative D call: TRBD2 (6 bases). Per germline, CDR1 SGHVS and CDR2 FNYEAQ. The CDR3 is 14 amino acids. Trimming left V 6 bases short and J 7 bases short, with 18 bases between. The CDR3 DNA sequence: TGTGCCAGCAGTACTAGCTGGGTTGAAGGGACCCAGTACTTC. It is translated as CASSTSWVEGTQYF.

This clonotype was detected many times. J is TRBJ1-2 and V is TRBV14; D gene ambiguous. Germline V gene sequence: CDR1 SGHDN, CDR2 FVKESK. The CDR3 length is 15 residues. V was clipped by 1 base and J by 4 bases, with 13 bases between them. This chain's CDR3 is CASSQVGGLTYGYTF. CDR3 sequence (DNA): TGTGCCAGCAGCCAAGTAGGCGGGCTGACCTATGGCTACACCTTC. The complete variable domain, with remaining parts taken from reference TRBV14 and TRBJ1-2, reads EAGVTQFPSHSVIEKGQTVTLRCDPISGHDNLYWYRRVMGKEIKFLLHFVKESKQDESGMPNNRFLAERTGGTYSTLKVQPAELEDSGVYFCASSQVGGLTYGYTFGSGTRLTVV.

A note on this clonotype: A read error is likely here: a far larger clone is one base away. This sequence joins TRBV6-5 and TRBJ2-7; the D gene is possibly TRBD1 (5 bases). With 5 bases removed from V and 3 bases from J, the gap between germline ends came to 14 bases. Germline CDR1 and CDR2: MNHEY and SVGAGI. The CDR3 has 14 residues. The CDR3 DNA reads as TGTGCCAGCAGTGCCCGGACAAGTCACTACGAGCAGTACTTC. Residues: CASSARTSHYEQYF.

This clonotype was detected many times. This clone may be a read error of a much larger clone one base away. The rearrangement uses TRBV7-9 and TRBJ2-2; D gene ambiguous. Germline assignment: CDR1 SEHNR and CDR2 FQNEAQ (reference sequence). The ends were cut back, 2 bases at V and 1 base at J, with 5 bases in the middle. The CDR3 contains 14 residues. CDR3 amino acids: CASSLWGNTGELFF. The CDR3, as DNA: TGTGCCAGCAGCTTATGGGGGAACACCGGGGAGCTGTTTTTT.

The table lists this clonotype with many counts. The chain carries TRBV24-1 and TRBJ2-2; D call uncertain. Germline V gene sequence: CDR1 KGHDR, CDR2 SFDVKD. Trimming shortened V by 7 bases and J by 2 bases, and 13 bases separated the two germline ends. The CDR3 runs 15 residues. CDR3 coding DNA: TGTGCCACCAGGAAGGGATCCCTAAACACCGGGGAGCTGTTTTTT. Translating it yields CATRKGSLNTGELFF.

This clonotype has at least ten counts. V and J are TRBV11-2 and TRBJ2-1, with a possible D match to TRBD1 (6 bases). V was cut by 3 bases and J by 6 bases, with 9 bases left in between. Per the germline V gene, CDR1 is SGHAT and CDR2 is FQNNGV. The CDR3 consists of 13 residues. Here the CDR3 DNA reads TGTGCCAGCAGCTTCCGACAGGCCAATGAGCAGTTCTTC. Amino acid sequence: CASSFRQANEQFF.

V usage is TRBV20-1 and J usage is TRBJ1-1; D perhaps matches TRBD1 (6 bases). Germline V gene lookup returns CDR1 DFQATT and CDR2 SNEGSKA (reference sequence). Trimming pared 6 bases from V and 1 base from J, leaving 9 bases between. This CDR3 is 12 amino acids long. In DNA form, the CDR3 reads TGCAGTGCAGAGGACAGGAACACTGAAGCTTTCTTT. Protein sequence: CSAEDRNTEAFF.

This clonotype counts as medium-sized (0.01 to 0.1%). The rearrangement uses TRBV12-3 or TRBV12-4 and TRBJ1-2; D ambiguous. The CDR3 covers 13 residues. V lost 5 bases and J lost 8, with 15 bases in between. CDR3 nucleotides: TGTGCCAGCAGTCATCGTCGACTCGGGGGCTACACCTTC. It encodes CASSHRRLGGYTF.

Comments on this clonotype: A read error may account for a junction end that differs from germline. The V gene is TRBV7-2, the J gene TRBJ1-2; 7 bases fit TRBD1. The CDR3 consists of 17 residues. CDR1 and CDR2 (germline): SGHTA, FQGNSA. The CDR3 is CASSLGGGWEGAHGYAF. Here the CDR3 DNA reads TGTGCCAGCAGCTTAGGAGGGGGGTGGGAGGGGGCACACGGATACGCCTTC.

This clonotype appeared a single time. V gene TRBV7-3 combines with J gene TRBJ2-7; D is undetermined. In germline, CDR1 is SGHTA, CDR2 FQGTGA. The CDR3 consists of 14 residues. Trimming stripped 2 bases from V and 0 bases from J, with 8 bases between. The CDR3 bases are TGTGCCAGCAGCTTATATGGGGACTCCTACGAGCAGTACTTC. It yields the protein CASSLYGDSYEQYF.

Regarding this clonotype: Germline is not matched at one junction end, which may reflect a read error. This chain connects TRBV6-2 or TRBV6-3 to TRBJ2-3; tentative D call: TRBD2 (5 bases). Germline V gene data show CDR1 as MNHEY and CDR2 as SVGEGT. This CDR3 contains 13 residues. The CDR3 protein is CTSHKRSTDTQYF. The CDR3 DNA is TGTACCAGCCATAAGCGGAGCACAGATACGCAGTATTTT.

The rearrangement joins TRBV7-2 to TRBJ2-1, with D tentatively TRBD2 (5 bases). This CDR3 has 14 residues. Germline V CDR1 and CDR2: SGHTA, FQGNSA. V was pared by 2 bases and J by 10 bases, with 15 bases between. The CDR3 DNA is TGTGCCAGCAGCTTATCGGAGGTCCTGGGGGAGCAGTTCTTC. Amino acids: CASSLSEVLGEQFF.

The chain links TRBV20-1 to TRBJ2-7; tentatively, D is TRBD1 (5 bases). This CDR3 is built from 10 residues. Germline V lookup: CDR1 DFQATT, CDR2 SNEGSKA (reference sequence). Trimming took off 6 bases at V and 2 bases at J, with 5 bases between the two ends. The CDR3 DNA follows: TGCAGTGCAGGGGCCTACGAGCAGTACTTC. Protein: CSAGAYEQYF.

This clonotype was seen once. One junction end disagrees with the germline gene, perhaps due to a read error. This chain joins TRBV2 and TRBJ1-5; D is unclear. The CDR3 is 13 amino acids. Looked up from germline, CDR1 is SNHLY and CDR2 is FYNNEI. CDR3 sequence: CASSSGEAQPQNF. The CDR3 DNA is TGTGCCAGCAGTTCTGGCGAGGCTCAGCCACAGAATTTT. Filled out from reference TRBV2 and TRBJ1-5, the complete variable domain reads EPEVTQTPSHQVTQMGQEVILRCVPISNHLYFYWYRQILGQKVEFLVSFYNNEISEKSEIFDDQFSVERPDGSNFTLKIRSTKLEDSAMYFCASSSGEAQPQNFGDGTRLSIL.

The V gene is TRBV28, the J gene TRBJ2-2; the D gene is possibly TRBD2 (6 bases). This CDR3 has 16 amino acids. Germline CDR1 is MDHEN and CDR2 is SYDVKM. The V end was cut by 7 bases, the J end by 2 bases, with 17 bases between. The CDR3 is CASNPSASYNTGELFF. The CDR3 DNA follows: TGTGCCAGCAACCCTAGCGCGAGTTATAACACCGGGGAGCTGTTTTTT. Using reference TRBV28 and TRBJ2-2 for the parts outside the CDR3, the full variable domain is DVKVTQSSRYLVKRTGEKVFLECVQDMDHENMFWYRQDPGLGLRLIYFSYDVKMKEKGDIPEGYSVSREKKERFSLILESASTNQTSMYLCASNPSASYNTGELFFGEGSRLTVL.

This clonotype was detected a few times. One base away lies a much larger clone, so this may be a sequencing read error. The rearrangement uses TRBV6-1 and TRBJ1-1; tentative D call: TRBD1 (6 bases). Per the germline V gene, CDR1 is MNHNS and CDR2 is SASEGT. V was pared by 5 bases and J by 7 bases, with 20 bases between. CDR3 size: 15 residues. DNA for the CDR3: TGTGCCAGCAGTCGTCCCAGGACAGCTAGTTTTGAAGCTTTCTTT. It codes for CASSRPRTASFEAFF.

By proportion, this clonotype is medium-sized. The genes are TRBV28 and TRBJ1-4; the match to TRBD1 covers 12 bases. Germline CDR1 reads MDHEN; CDR2 reads SYDVKM. V was pared by 4 bases and J by 8 bases, with 14 bases of the junction left unmatched. There are 18 residues in the CDR3. The CDR3 region has the DNA TGTGCCAGCAGTTCTCGGCCGGGACAGGGGGCGCGCGGGGAAAAACTGTTTTTT. It yields the protein CASSSRPGQGARGEKLFF.

This clonotype rates as medium-sized. J is TRBJ1-2 and V is TRBV5-1, with a possible D match to TRBD1 (6 bases). In germline, CDR1 is SGHRS, CDR2 YFSETQ. The CDR3 extends over 15 amino acids. V was shortened by 4 bases and J by 0 bases, with 13 bases between the two germline ends. CDR3: CASSDAGTTNYGYTF. DNA for the CDR3: TGCGCCAGCAGCGACGCCGGGACAACTAACTATGGCTACACCTTC.

This rearrangement joins TRBV5-8 to TRBJ1-1, with D uncertain. This CDR3 comprises 15 residues. From germline, CDR1 is SGHTS and CDR2 YDEGEE. V gave up 0 bases and J gave up 0 bases, with 9 bases separating them. The CDR3 nucleotides are TGTGCCAGCAGCTTGGGTCATCTAATGAACACTGAAGCTTTCTTT. Translation gives CASSLGHLMNTEAFF.

Of note for this clonotype: A read error is likely, as this CDR3 ends without the conserved phenylalanine or tryptophan. The DNA is omitted, as the CDR3 cannot be located on it reliably, and the CDR3 follows TCRdb's listing. Here the CDR3 reads CASSKRRYEQYL. The V call is TRBV3-1, the J call TRBJ2-7. The CDR3 numbers 12 amino acids, ends counted. Germline values: CDR1 LGHDT, CDR2 YNNKEL (reference sequence).

This clonotype was counted many times. The chain uses TRBV3-1 and TRBJ2-3; tentative D call: TRBD2 (5 bases). From germline, CDR1 is LGHDT and CDR2 YNNKEL (reference sequence). The CDR3 is made up of 15 amino acids. V was trimmed by 3 bases and J by 2 bases, leaving 12 bases between them. This chain's CDR3 is CASSQTTDPTDTQYF. CDR3 coding DNA: TGTGCCAGCAGCCAGACTACAGATCCCACAGATACGCAGTATTTT.

To note about this clonotype: Only one base separates this from a far larger clonotype, so it likely reflects a read error. V and J are TRBV7-2 and TRBJ2-2; D tentatively reads TRBD1 or TRBD2 (5 bases each). This CDR3 is 15 amino acids long. V gave up 7 bases and J gave up 10 bases, with 22 bases separating them. Germline V gene sequence: CDR1 SGHTA, CDR2 FQGNSA. The CDR3 sequence is CASMPIRDPKEELFF. The CDR3 DNA reads as TGTGCCAGCATGCCTATCCGGGACCCTAAGGAGGAGCTGTTTTTT.

This clonotype was seen at least ten times. The V and J genes are TRBV4-3 and TRBJ1-6; tentative D call: TRBD1 (5 bases). Germline CDR1 is LGHNA and CDR2 is YSLEER. V lost 4 bases and J lost 7, with 11 bases in between. The CDR3 spans 14 residues. The chain's CDR3 is CASSRGPQNSPLHF. The DNA for the CDR3 is TGCGCCAGCAGCCGGGGACCGCAAAATTCACCCCTCCACTTT.